These 24 T cell receptor beta chains originate from one sample sequenced in a study of blood T cells in healthy people across ages. The second PCR ran roughly 6 to 12 cycles with a sample-barcoded 5' primer and J-beta primers. MiXCR was run by TCRdb on the 5' RACE reads, yielding one entry per CDR3 protein. The table shows 650,000 to 1,000,000 distinct CDR3 sequences, with roughly 35% occurring only once. The sample comprised blood. Receptors originate from a man in his late teens or twenties in good health.

With respect to this clonotype: A much larger clone differs from this one at a single base, so this may be a read error. The V gene is TRBV7-2, the J gene TRBJ2-3; 12 nucleotides line up with TRBD2. The trim removed 4 bases at V and 8 bases at J, leaving 4 bases unmatched. The CDR3 is 14 residues long. Germline CDR1 reads SGHTA; CDR2 reads FQGNSA. CDR3 coding DNA: TGTACCAGCAGCTCCCGGACTAGCGGGGCTACGCAGTATTTT. It codes for CTSSSRTSGATQYF. The full variable domain, completed using reference TRBV7-2 and TRBJ2-3, is GAGVSQSPSNKVTEKGKDVELRCDPISGHTALYWYRQSLGQGLEFLIYFQGNSAPDKSGLPSDRFSAERTGGSVSTLTIQRTQQEDSAVYLCTSSSRTSGATQYFGPGTRLTVL.

The chain joins TRBV4-2 to TRBJ1-2; TRBD1 agrees at 11 bases. V lost 0 bases, J lost 10 bases, and 7 bases stayed unmatched. Germline values: CDR1 LGHNA, CDR2 YNFKEQ. CDR3 length: 15 residues. CDR3 sequence: CASSQERGTGGDYTF. The CDR3 nucleotides are TGTGCCAGCAGCCAAGAGAGAGGGACAGGGGGTGACTACACCTTC.

V is TRBV6-2 or TRBV6-3 and J is TRBJ2-7; 7 bases match TRBD1. CDR1 and CDR2 (germline): MNHEY, SVGEGT. The ends lost 6 bases at V and 2 bases at J; junction bases unmatched: 7. This CDR3 has 14 amino acids. DNA for the CDR3: TGTGCCAGCAGACCCCCGGGACAGACCTACGAGCAGTACTTC. This gives the protein CASRPPGQTYEQYF.

With respect to this clonotype: A single base separates this from a much larger clone, so it may be a read error. The chain combines TRBV9 with TRBJ1-2; D unclear. Germline V gene data show CDR1 as SGDLS and CDR2 as YYNGEE. This CDR3 spans 14 amino acids. With 3 bases removed from V and 3 bases from J, the gap between germline ends came to 12 bases. The CDR3 protein is CASSASSGYYGYTF. The DNA for the CDR3 is TGTGCCAGCAGCGCCTCGTCGGGATACTATGGCTACACCTTC.

The rearrangement uses TRBV20-1 and TRBJ1-2; D gene uncertain. The germline CDR1 and CDR2 sequences are DFQATT and SNEGSKA (reference sequence). The CDR3 contains 13 residues. Trimming removed 0 bases from V and 4 bases from J, with 9 bases in between. CDR3 protein: CSARDFLLYGYTF. The CDR3 DNA reads TGCAGTGCTAGAGATTTTCTGCTCTATGGCTACACCTTC.

Note on this clonotype: It may be a read error: a sequence one base away is much more abundant. This chain connects TRBV7-9 to TRBJ2-7; a possible D gene is TRBD2 (5 bases). Deletions cut 3 bases from V and 7 bases from J, with 13 bases between. In germline, CDR1 is SEHNR, CDR2 FQNEAQ (reference sequence). This CDR3 is 13 amino acids long. CDR3 in DNA: TGTGCCAGCAGCTTGGAGGTTGACAATGAGCAGTACTTC. It codes for CASSLEVDNEQYF.

This clonotype was detected only a few times. The rearrangement joins TRBV7-2 to TRBJ2-3; weak D call: TRBD2 (6 bases). Trimming removed 1 base from V and 5 bases from J, with 16 bases in between. CDR1 is SGHTA, CDR2 FQGNSA, per germline. CDR3 length: 16 amino acids. Written as DNA, the CDR3 is TGTGCCAGCAGCTTAGAAATCCGGGGGTTCGAAGATACGCAGTATTTT. Translating it yields CASSLEIRGFEDTQYF.

The sample holds many counts of this clonotype. The chain links TRBV24-1 to TRBJ2-3, with 8 bases that match TRBD2. Per germline, CDR1 KGHDR and CDR2 SFDVKD. This CDR3 contains 14 residues. Trimming at V came to 7 bases and at J to 4 bases, leaving 6 bases not matched to a gene. This CDR3 is CATSAGGASDTQYF. CDR3 nucleotide sequence: TGTGCCACCAGCGCGGGGGGCGCTTCAGATACGCAGTATTTT.

Concerning this clonotype: A read error may produce the germline difference seen at one junction end. V usage is TRBV6-4 and J usage is TRBJ2-5; 8 nucleotides agree with TRBD1. Germline CDR1 MRHNA, CDR2 SNTAGT. The CDR3 is made up of 13 amino acids. This CDR3 reads CTSSYDRGETQYF. The DNA of the CDR3 is TGTACCAGCAGCTATGACAGGGGAGAGACCCAGTACTTC.

This clonotype has only a few counts. The rearrangement links TRBV20-1 to TRBJ2-5; D might be TRBD1 (5 bases). The CDR3 covers 14 residues. The ends were cut back, 4 bases at V and 11 bases at J, with 23 bases in the middle. Germline CDR1 and CDR2: DFQATT and SNEGSKA (reference sequence). In DNA, the CDR3 is TGCAGTGCTACTAAGGATTTTACAGGCAATGAGCAGTACTTC. It specifies CSATKDFTGNEQYF.

This clonotype was seen once. The J gene is TRBJ2-3, the V gene TRBV29-1; D remains unclear. The V end lost 5 bases, the J end lost 2 bases, and 8 bases lay between the germline ends. The V gene's germline CDR1 is SQVTM and CDR2 ANQGSEA. This CDR3 comprises 12 residues. DNA for the CDR3: TGCAGCGTTAGGGAAAACACAGATACGCAGTATTTT. Translated: CSVRENTDTQYF.

V gene TRBV7-9 combines with J gene TRBJ2-1; tentative D call: TRBD1 (6 bases). CDR1 SEHNR and CDR2 FQNEAQ come from the germline V gene (reference sequence). V was shortened by 1 base and J by 5 bases, with 15 bases between the two germline ends. The CDR3 sequence is 16 residues long. CDR3 loop: CASSLGRTARNNEQFF. CDR3 coding DNA: TGTGCCAGCAGCTTAGGACGGACAGCCCGTAACAATGAGCAGTTCTTC.

The V gene is TRBV28, the J gene TRBJ1-5; D unclear. Germline CDR1 MDHEN, CDR2 SYDVKM. This CDR3 has 14 amino acids. Trimming removed 5 bases from V and 5 bases from J, with 13 bases in between. CDR3 coding DNA: TGTGCCAGCAGTCGCAAATGGGGTTATCAGCCCCAGCATTTT. Its protein is CASSRKWGYQPQHF.

This clonotype showed up just a few times. DNA of the CDR3: TGTGCCAGCAGTTACTCGTTCTCGGCAGAGCAGTTCTTC. Amino acid sequence: CASSYSFSAEQFF. The V and J genes are TRBV6-2 or TRBV6-3 and TRBJ2-1; D not certain. CDR1 is MNHEY and CDR2 is SVGEGT in the germline V gene. CDR3 size: 13 residues. The V end lost 0 bases, the J end lost 10 bases, and 10 bases lay between the germline ends.

This chain links TRBV20-1 with TRBJ2-6, with D perhaps given as TRBD1 or TRBD2 (5 bases each). Germline lookup yields CDR1 DFQATT and CDR2 SNEGSKA (reference sequence). This CDR3 is built from 16 residues. Trimming took off 0 bases at V and 0 bases at J, with 9 bases between the two ends. CDR3 bases: TGCAGTGCTAGAGATTCGGGGCACTCTGGGGCCAACGTCCTGACTTTC. This sequence encodes CSARDSGHSGANVLTF.

The CDR3: CASSPRTVRDEQFF. DNA of the CDR3: TGTGCCAGCAGCCCCCGGACAGTTCGGGATGAGCAGTTCTTC. This chain connects TRBV9 to TRBJ2-1, with a weak D call TRBD1 (6 bases). CDR3 length: 14 amino acids. The ends were cut back, 4 bases at V and 8 bases at J, with 16 bases in the middle. Per germline, CDR1 SGDLS and CDR2 YYNGEE.

This clonotype was picked up a small number of times. The V gene is TRBV2, the J gene TRBJ1-1; 9 nucleotides agree with TRBD1. The CDR3 is 17 amino acids. Germline V lookup: CDR1 SNHLY, CDR2 FYNNEI. J lost 2 bases, V lost 6 bases, and 13 bases had no gene match. CDR3: CASRKSIPGQGNTEAFF. CDR3 bases: TGTGCCAGCAGGAAGAGTATACCGGGACAGGGAAACACTGAAGCTTTCTTT.

The J gene is TRBJ2-7, the V gene TRBV27; possibly TRBD2 for D (5 bases). This CDR3 spans 16 amino acids. V lost 2 bases, J lost 6 bases, and 20 bases lay in between. From germline, CDR1 is MNHEY and CDR2 SMNVEV (reference sequence). This CDR3 is CASSLRPPDGVVEQYF. The CDR3 DNA is TGTGCCAGCAGTTTACGGCCTCCCGACGGGGTAGTCGAGCAGTACTTC.

Notes on this clonotype: Compared with germline, one end of the junction differs, possibly owing to a read error. The chain employs TRBV6-2 or TRBV6-3 and TRBJ2-3, with D hard to call. The CDR3 loop spans 12 amino acids. Germline CDR1 MNHEY, CDR2 SVGEGT. CDR3 in amino acids: CACSLLTDTQYF. CDR3 nucleotide sequence: TGTGCCTGCAGTCTCCTCACAGATACGCAGTATTTT.

V gene TRBV6-2 or TRBV6-3 combines with J gene TRBJ1-1; 9 nucleotides match TRBD1. Per the germline V gene, CDR1 is MNHEY and CDR2 is SVGEGT. V shed 5 bases, J shed 6 bases, and the junction held 10 bases outside the gene matches. This CDR3 region has 15 residues. Here the CDR3 reads CASSKPGQGGPEAFF. CDR3 nucleotides: TGTGCCAGCAGTAAGCCGGGACAGGGAGGCCCTGAAGCTTTCTTT.

The V call is TRBV7-6, the J call TRBJ1-2, with D perhaps TRBD1 (6 bases). The CDR3 covers 13 residues. With 5 bases removed from V and 8 bases from J, the gap between germline ends came to 15 bases. The germline V gene has CDR1 SGHVS and CDR2 FNYEAQ. The CDR3 DNA reads as TGTGCCAGCAGCCGACCGGGGGGCGACGGCTACACCTTC. Translated: CASSRPGGDGYTF. Full variable domain (missing parts from reference TRBV7-6 and TRBJ1-2): GAGVSQSPRYKVTKRGQDVALRCDPISGHVSLYWYRQALGQGPEFLTYFNYEAQQDKSGLPNDRFSAERPEGSISTLTIQRTEQRDSAMYRCASSRPGGDGYTFGSGTRLTVV.

The J gene is TRBJ2-1, the V gene TRBV4-2; D is perhaps TRBD1 (6 bases). The CDR3 is made up of 17 amino acids. The V end lost 8 bases, the J end lost 4 bases, and 24 bases lay between the germline ends. From germline, CDR1 is LGHNA and CDR2 YNFKEQ. The CDR3, as DNA: TGTGCCAGCGTACCTGCGACAGGTTTCAAGACATACAATGAGCAGTTCTTC. This codes for CASVPATGFKTYNEQFF.

This clonotype has a single count. The CDR3 region has the DNA TGTGCCAGCAGTGAAGCGGTGGGGGTAACGGAGCCCCAGCATTTT. This gives the protein CASSEAVGVTEPQHF. This chain links TRBV6-1 with TRBJ1-5, with D maybe TRBD1 (5 bases). The germline gives CDR1 MNHNS, CDR2 SASEGT. The V and J ends lost 0 bases and 8 bases respectively, with 14 bases between them. This CDR3 contains 15 residues.

The rearrangement links TRBV7-2 to TRBJ2-7, with unresolved D. This CDR3 contains 14 residues. The germline V gene has CDR1 SGHTA and CDR2 FQGNSA. The germline V and J ends were trimmed by 1 base and 0 bases, with 7 bases remaining between them. CDR3 loop: CASSLETLSYEQYF. In nucleotides, the CDR3 is TGTGCCAGCAGCTTAGAGACCCTCTCCTACGAGCAGTACTTC.